The 20 T cell receptor beta chains listed next were all sequenced from one sample in a study of beta chain features in type 1 diabetes. Of the isolated RNA, all was reverse transcribed, and so the sequenced material was expressed TCRB transcripts. Clones were sequenced by immunoSEQ multiplex PCR, and TCRdb holds only the in-frame ones, with some missing. The data show roughly 310,000 clones, 9.5% to 12% seen once. Sequencing was done on a sample of naive CD4+ T cells from blood. The receptor set was obtained from a woman in her twenties or thirties in good health.

This clone was seen a handful of times. The V gene is TRBV6-6, the J gene TRBJ2-7, with 9 bases aligning to TRBD1. In germline, CDR1 is MNHNY, CDR2 SVGAGI (reference sequence). J lost 4 bases, V lost 5 bases, and 6 bases had no gene match. The CDR3 is 14 amino acids. CDR3: CASSRDRAAYEQYF. CDR3 nucleotide sequence: TGTGCCAGCAGTCGGGACAGGGCTGCTTACGAGCAGTACTTC.

This clone was counted between two and nine times. The chain joins TRBV7-9 to TRBJ2-3; TRBD1 matches at 7 bases. J was trimmed by 0 bases and V by 6 bases; bases with no gene match: 0. Germline V CDR1 and CDR2: SEHNR, FQNEAQ (reference sequence). The CDR3 contains 13 residues. CDR3 sequence: CASRGQSTDTQYF. The CDR3 DNA reads as TGTGCCAGCAGGGGACAGAGCACAGATACGCAGTATTTT.

The V and J genes are TRBV28 and TRBJ2-7, with TRBD1 identical over 9 bases. The germline gives CDR1 MDHEN, CDR2 SYDVKM. This CDR3 has 14 amino acids. V trimming: 5 bases; J trimming: 4 bases; junction bases outside the gene matches: 6. Here the CDR3 DNA reads TGTGCCAGCAGTAGAACAGGGGGCGTTTACGAGCAGTACTTC. It specifies CASSRTGGVYEQYF. The full variable domain, completed using reference TRBV28 and TRBJ2-7, is DVKVTQSSRYLVKRTGEKVFLECVQDMDHENMFWYRQDPGLGLRLIYFSYDVKMKEKGDIPEGYSVSREKKERFSLILESASTNQTSMYLCASSRTGGVYEQYFGPGTRLTVT.

The genes are TRBV18 and TRBJ2-2, with D tentatively TRBD1 (5 bases). The CDR3 length is 16 residues. Trimming left V 1 base short and J 0 bases short, with 9 bases between. Per the germline V gene, CDR1 is KGHSH and CDR2 is LQKENI. The CDR3 loop reads CASSPQDTANTGELFF. CDR3 in DNA: TGTGCCAGCTCACCACAGGACACCGCGAACACCGGGGAGCTGTTTTTT.

This chain uses TRBV2 with TRBJ1-5, with 8 bases identical to TRBD1. After removal of 6 bases from V and 4 bases from J, the junction contained 8 bases not matched to a gene. In germline, CDR1 is SNHLY, CDR2 FYNNEI. The CDR3 is 15 residues long. The CDR3 is CASRSTGATNQPQHF. The CDR3 region has the DNA TGTGCCAGCAGGTCGACAGGGGCCACTAATCAGCCCCAGCATTTT.

This clone was found many times. This chain uses TRBV7-2 with TRBJ2-6; D is undetermined. Germline loops: CDR1 SGHTA, CDR2 FQGNSA. The CDR3 has 13 residues. Trimming removed 8 bases from V and 2 bases from J, with 7 bases in between. The CDR3, as DNA: TGTGCCAGCCAGTCCCCTGGGGCCAACGTCCTGACTTTC. This translates into CASQSPGANVLTF.

This clone has only a few counts. The chain carries TRBV9 and TRBJ2-3; 12 positions agree with TRBD2. The germline gives CDR1 SGDLS, CDR2 YYNGEE. The CDR3 runs 21 residues. Unmatched junction bases numbered 17, after V lost 2 bases and J lost 1 base. The DNA of the CDR3 is TGTGCCAGCAGCGTCACGGCTTCTAGCGGGAGGGCCAGGGGAGGCACAGATACGCAGTATTTT. Amino acid sequence: CASSVTASSGRARGGTDTQYF.

In this sample, this clone turned up a few times. The chain is built from TRBV7-2 and TRBJ2-3; TRBD1 agrees at 10 bases. This CDR3 is 14 amino acids long. Per the germline V gene, CDR1 is SGHTA and CDR2 is FQGNSA. V lost 5 bases to trimming and J lost 3 bases; unmatched junction nucleotides: 2. CDR3 amino acids: CASSRDRGTDTQYF. Here the CDR3 DNA reads TGTGCCAGCAGCCGGGACAGGGGTACAGATACGCAGTATTTT.

DNA for the CDR3: TGTGCCAGCAGTTATGGAGGTACAGATACGCAGTATTTT. This sequence encodes CASSYGGTDTQYF. This chain connects TRBV6-5 to TRBJ2-3; TRBD2 is a possible D gene (5 bases). The CDR3 has 13 residues. The ends were cut back, 3 bases at V and 3 bases at J, with 7 bases in the middle. Germline V CDR1 and CDR2: MNHEY, SVGAGI.

This clone was seen more than once but under ten times. V and J are TRBV19 and TRBJ2-1; TRBD1 might be the D (6 bases). This CDR3 has 14 residues. The ends were cut back, 4 bases at V and 3 bases at J, with 10 bases in the middle. CDR1 LNHDA and CDR2 SQIVND come from the germline V gene (reference sequence). CDR3 protein: CASSTGTFYNEQFF. The CDR3 coding sequence is TGTGCCAGTAGTACCGGGACATTCTACAATGAGCAGTTCTTC.

The chain couples TRBV15 to TRBJ2-1; 10 bases match TRBD2. The J segment lost 4 bases and the V segment lost 3 bases, leaving 3 bases of the junction unmatched. The CDR3 covers 15 residues. Germline lookup yields CDR1 LNHNV and CDR2 YYDKDF (reference sequence). Here the CDR3 DNA reads TGTGCCACCAGCAGGACTAGCGGGTTTTACAATGAGCAGTTCTTC. Amino acids: CATSRTSGFYNEQFF. Full variable domain (outside the CDR3, taken from reference TRBV15 and TRBJ2-1): DAMVIQNPRYQVTQFGKPVTLSCSQTLNHNVMYWYQQKSSQAPKLLFHYYDKDFNNEADTPDNFQSRRPNTSFCFLDIRSPGLGDTAMYLCATSRTSGFYNEQFFGPGTRLTVL.

In this sample, this clone turned up a few times. The V and J genes are TRBV7-2 and TRBJ2-1; 12 nucleotides line up with TRBD1. With 5 bases clipped from V and 5 bases from J, the junction kept 4 bases outside the gene matches. Per the germline V gene, CDR1 is SGHTA and CDR2 is FQGNSA. The CDR3 contains 15 residues. Here the CDR3 reads CASSDRDRGHNEQFF. For the CDR3, the DNA is TGTGCCAGCAGCGACCGGGACAGGGGGCACAATGAGCAGTTCTTC.

This clone was observed a few times. The chain links TRBV5-1 to TRBJ1-1; the D gene is possibly TRBD1 (6 bases). This CDR3 contains 13 residues. The V and J ends lost 7 bases and 1 base respectively, with 11 bases between them. Germline V gene lookup returns CDR1 SGHRS and CDR2 YFSETQ. The CDR3 protein is CASAKTGNTEAFF. The CDR3 nucleotides are TGCGCCAGCGCAAAGACAGGGAACACTGAAGCTTTCTTT.

In this sample, this clone turned up a few times. The chain uses TRBV2 and TRBJ2-1; D remains unclear. With 6 bases removed from V and 5 bases from J, the gap between germline ends came to 11 bases. There are 13 residues in the CDR3. Germline V gives CDR1 SNHLY, CDR2 FYNNEI. The CDR3 sequence: CASRGERNNEQFF. The CDR3 DNA reads as TGTGCCAGCAGGGGTGAGCGCAACAATGAGCAGTTCTTC.

This clone was recorded a few times. This chain connects TRBV18 to TRBJ2-1, with 10 bases identical to TRBD2. The trim removed 3 bases at V and 2 bases at J, leaving 7 bases unmatched. The germline CDR1 and CDR2 sequences are KGHSH and LQKENI. This CDR3 has 17 residues. DNA of the CDR3: TGTGCCAGCTCACCCCTACCCCTAGCGGGGGCCTACAATGAGCAGTTCTTC. This codes for CASSPLPLAGAYNEQFF.

The chain carries TRBV29-1 and TRBJ2-7; D possibly corresponds to TRBD2 (6 bases). The V gene's germline CDR1 is SQVTM and CDR2 ANQGSEA. This CDR3 has 16 amino acids. Trimming removed 4 bases at V and 7 bases at J, with 26 bases between. The chain's CDR3 is CSVGSQQRPLGGEQYF. CDR3 coding DNA: TGCAGCGTTGGGAGCCAGCAGCGCCCCCTCGGAGGGGAGCAGTACTTC.

The chain employs TRBV9 and TRBJ2-5; 11 bases are a match to TRBD2. Unmatched junction bases numbered 5, after V lost 0 bases and J lost 1 base. Per germline, CDR1 SGDLS and CDR2 YYNGEE. The CDR3 has 17 amino acids. The CDR3: CASSVGLAGPGQETQYF. As DNA, the CDR3 is TGTGCCAGCAGCGTAGGACTAGCGGGACCGGGCCAAGAGACCCAGTACTTC. Supplemented by reference TRBV9 and TRBJ2-5, the full variable domain reads DSGVTQTPKHLITATGQRVTLRCSPRSGDLSVYWYQQSLDQGLQFLIQYYNGEERAKGNILERFSAQQFPDLHSELNLSSLELGDSALYFCASSVGLAGPGQETQYFGPGTRLLVL.

Note on this clone: A much more abundant neighbour one base away suggests this may be a read error. The sample carries other DNA sequences with the same CDR3. V gene TRBV11-2 combines with J gene TRBJ2-1; D remains ambiguous. Germline CDR1 reads SGHAT; CDR2 reads FQNNGV. V was pared by 1 base and J by 0 bases, with 7 bases between. The CDR3 has 15 amino acids. The CDR3 loop reads CASSLGRSSYNEQFF. CDR3 sequence (DNA): TGTGCCAGCAGCTTAGGACGGAGCTCCTACAATGAGCAGTTCTTC.

The V call is TRBV6-5, the J call TRBJ2-3; D is perhaps TRBD1 (5 bases). This CDR3 has 15 residues. Germline CDR1 MNHEY, CDR2 SVGAGI. Trimming removed 6 bases from V and 2 bases from J, with 15 bases in between. The CDR3 DNA reads TGTGCCAGCAGGCTCTCAGGGTCCCACACAGATACGCAGTATTTT. Its protein is CASRLSGSHTDTQYF.

This chain connects TRBV28 to TRBJ2-3; TRBD1 agrees at 9 bases. Losses at the gene ends were 3 bases for V and 0 bases for J; bases not matched to a gene: 10. The CDR3 covers 18 residues. CDR1 is MDHEN and CDR2 is SYDVKM in the germline V gene. CDR3 residues: CASSFRLGGQGSTDTQYF. The CDR3 coding sequence is TGTGCCAGCAGTTTCAGGTTAGGGGGACAGGGAAGCACAGATACGCAGTATTTT.